This TCR beta chain is drawn from a study of blood T cell repertoires in COVID-19. Across the study: The cDNA or gDNA used as material had been derived from T cells, B-cell-depleted T cells, or PBMCs.

Germline V CDR1 and CDR2: LGHNT, FRNRAP. The germline V and J ends were trimmed by 6 bases and 0 bases, with 14 bases remaining between them. This CDR3 has 15 amino acids. The protocol was immunoSEQ multiplex PCR, while the TCRdb copy is restricted to in-frame clones and leaves out a portion. The data contain 140,000 to 150,000 clones, around nine tenths of them singletons. The receptor was isolated from a woman between 45 and 60 years old with acute or convalescent COVID-19. The gene calls are TRBV12-5 and TRBJ1-1; a weak D match, TRBD1 (5 bases). The specimen sequenced was peripheral blood. The CDR3: CASGPQGTMNTEAFF. The CDR3 DNA follows: TGTGCTAGTGGCCCTCAGGGAACGATGAACACTGAAGCTTTCTTT.